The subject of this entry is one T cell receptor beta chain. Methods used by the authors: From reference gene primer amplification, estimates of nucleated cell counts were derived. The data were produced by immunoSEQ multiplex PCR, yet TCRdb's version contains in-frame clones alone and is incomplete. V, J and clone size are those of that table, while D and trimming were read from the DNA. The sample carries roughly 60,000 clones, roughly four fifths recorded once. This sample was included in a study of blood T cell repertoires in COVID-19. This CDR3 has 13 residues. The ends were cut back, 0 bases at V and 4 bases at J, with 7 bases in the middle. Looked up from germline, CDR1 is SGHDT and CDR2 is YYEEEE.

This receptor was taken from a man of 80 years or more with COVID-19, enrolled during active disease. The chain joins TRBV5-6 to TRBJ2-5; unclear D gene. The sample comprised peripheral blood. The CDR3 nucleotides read TGTGCCAGCAGCTTGGACATCGCAGAGACCCAGTACTTC. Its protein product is CASSLDIAETQYF. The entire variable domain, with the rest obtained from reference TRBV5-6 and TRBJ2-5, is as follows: DAGVTQSPTHLIKTRGQQVTLRCSPKSGHDTVSWYQQALGQGPQFIFQYYEEEERQRGNFPDRFSGHQFPNYSSELNVNALLLGDSALYLCASSLDIAETQYFGPGTRLLVL.